The 10 T cell receptor beta chains given below trace back to one sample, sequenced in a study of blood T cell repertoires in COVID-19. Clones were read by immunoSEQ multiplex PCR, and TCRdb kept only the in-frame ones, dropping some. The data contain 140,000 to 150,000 clones, 60% to 85% of them singletons. Sequenced input: peripheral blood. These receptor sequences come from a man aged 50-60 years with active or convalescent COVID-19.

The J gene is TRBJ1-5, the V gene TRBV6-5, with no clear D. The V end was cut by 6 bases, the J end by 0 bases, with 6 bases between. The length of the CDR3 is 13 residues. The germline V gene encodes CDR1 MNHEY and CDR2 SVGAGI. CDR3 bases: TGTGCCAGCAGCGACAATAGCAATCAGCCCCAGCATTTT. This codes for CASSDNSNQPQHF.

CDR3 in DNA: TGTGCCAGCAGCCGGACAGGGGACCCCGGAGATACGCAGTATTTT. Protein: CASSRTGDPGDTQYF. The rearrangement joins TRBV9 to TRBJ2-3, with 9 nucleotides matching TRBD1. Germline CDR1 and CDR2: SGDLS and YYNGEE. The CDR3 has 15 amino acids. V was clipped by 4 bases and J by 5 bases; unmatched bases: 8.

This clone showed up just a few times. In nucleotides, the CDR3 is TGCGCCAGCATTCCCGAGGCGGGACTGCTCGCCACCGGGGAGCTGTTTTTT. Protein sequence: CASIPEAGLLATGELFF. The rearrangement uses TRBV5-1 and TRBJ2-2; a possible D gene is TRBD2 (6 bases). The germline V gene has CDR1 SGHRS and CDR2 YFSETQ. This CDR3 has 17 amino acids. Trimming removed 6 bases from V and 4 bases from J, with 22 bases in between.

The J gene is TRBJ2-7, the V gene TRBV9; possibly TRBD2 for D (7 bases). Germline loops: CDR1 SGDLS, CDR2 YYNGEE. CDR3 length equals 14 residues. V was shortened by 0 bases and J by 5 bases, with 12 bases between the two germline ends. CDR3 region: CASSVGGGGDEQYF. In nucleotides, the CDR3 is TGTGCCAGCAGCGTAGGCGGAGGGGGGGACGAGCAGTACTTC.

This clone was counted at least ten times. The chain recombines TRBV9 with TRBJ2-2, with D possibly being TRBD1 (6 bases). V was trimmed by 2 bases and J by 2 bases, leaving 13 bases between them. This CDR3 is built from 16 residues. CDR1 is SGDLS, CDR2 YYNGEE, per germline. CDR3 region: CASSVSGQTNTGELFF. In DNA, the CDR3 is TGTGCCAGCAGCGTTTCGGGACAAACTAACACCGGGGAGCTGTTTTTT.

This chain links TRBV6-5 with TRBJ1-4; 7 nucleotides agree with TRBD1. This CDR3 is 15 amino acids long. V shed 2 bases and J 2 bases; nucleotides not matched to a gene: 2. The germline gives CDR1 MNHEY, CDR2 SVGAGI. In DNA, the CDR3 is TGTGCCAGCAGTTACCGAGGGGGCACTAATGAAAAACTGTTTTTT. Encoded protein: CASSYRGGTNEKLFF.

The rearrangement uses TRBV2 and TRBJ2-1; 7 bases are shared with TRBD2. The CDR3 contains 14 residues. Per the germline V gene, CDR1 is SNHLY and CDR2 is FYNNEI. V lost 3 bases to trimming and J lost 8 bases; unmatched junction nucleotides: 7. DNA of the CDR3: TGTGCCAGCAGTGACCCCAGCGGGAACCATGAGCAGTTCTTC. This sequence encodes CASSDPSGNHEQFF.

This clone was picked up one time. The chain has TRBV15 and TRBJ1-4; 7 nucleotides agree with TRBD1. Germline loops: CDR1 LNHNV, CDR2 YYDKDF (reference sequence). V dropped 1 base and J dropped 4; count of bases not matched to a gene: 3. The CDR3 loop spans 15 amino acids. CDR3 loop: CATSRGQGLNEKLFF. The CDR3 DNA reads as TGTGCCACCAGCAGAGGACAGGGCCTTAATGAAAAACTGTTTTTT.

As for this clone: With a much larger clone just one base away, this may be a read error. The same CDR3 can be traced to other DNA sequences in this sample. The chain recombines TRBV12-3 or TRBV12-4 with TRBJ1-2; TRBD1 matches 7 bases. The CDR3 has 13 residues. Unmatched junction bases numbered 2, after V lost 5 bases and J lost 2 bases. CDR3 nucleotides: TGTGCCAGCAGTCCGACAGGGAACTATGGCTACACCTTC. Translation: CASSPTGNYGYTF.

The chain uses TRBV13 and TRBJ1-4; unclear D gene. The V and J ends lost 5 bases and 8 bases respectively, with 12 bases between them. CDR3 length: 13 amino acids. The germline V gene encodes CDR1 PRHDT and CDR2 FYEKMQ (reference sequence). The chain's CDR3 is CASSPREAEKLFF. The CDR3, as DNA: TGTGCCAGCAGCCCGAGGGAGGCCGAAAAACTGTTTTTT.